The sequence of this TCR beta chain was determined in a study of OX40 agonist ivuxolimab in advanced cancers. For the study in its entirety: Ivuxolimab was an agonistic, fully human IgG2 monoclonal antibody directed against OX40 (CD134), a costimulatory receptor. Intravenous ivuxolimab was administered to patients every 2 weeks at six dose levels: 0.01, 0.1, 0.3, 1.5, 3 and 10 mg/kg. Of the roughly 51 patients in dose escalation, 19 had hepatocellular carcinoma, approximately 15 had melanoma, 9 had renal cell carcinoma and 9 had head and neck cancer. The dose-escalation cohort was roughly 87% male with a mean age of 60 years, ranging from roughly 20 to 80. Prior anti-PD-1, anti-PD-L1 or anti-CTLA-4 therapy was permitted, and checkpoint inhibitors had been received by 40% to 50% of dose-escalation patients. Partial responses were achieved by three dose-escalation patients, of whom one had hepatocellular carcinoma and two had cutaneous melanoma. The point of sequencing TCRbeta in the periphery was to test whether ivuxolimab changed TCR sequence diversity and drove clonal T-cell expansion. The paper reports the monotherapy dose-escalation portion (N of about 50 patients) of the phase I ivuxolimab trial. The full study reports these points: Low levels of normalized T-cell clonal expansion were also shown by some nonresponding patients. After ivuxolimab, CD8+ T cells had more expanded clones than CD4+ T cells on average. At doses of 0.1 to 3.0 mg/kg, clonal expansion of both CD4+ and CD8+ blood T cells was observed from baseline to week 6. The antigen specificity of the peripheral T cells that underwent clonal expansion was not determined. Partial responders in the 0.1-3.0 mg/kg groups had among the lowest normalized peripheral clonal expansion, especially among CD8+ T cells.

Concerning this clone itself: Which antigen it targets is not known. Base-call qualities are not available, and no considerably larger clone is one nucleotide away.

Genomic DNA was extracted from sorted cells for sequencing of the TCRbeta CDR3 region. TCRbeta CDR3 regions were sequenced using the immunoSEQ Assay. Not all clones reach the TCRdb copy of this immuneACCESS table, which keeps in-frame sequences only. Checked studies attribute under half of the gap to unresolved V genes and leave the rest unexplained. For this sample the table gives roughly 53,000 clones, of which about nine tenths were detected only once. Around 5.8% of the sample lies in the top ten. From the cysteine through the phenylalanine, the CDR3 covers 13 amino acids. Only the CDR3 region is kept as DNA, spanning 39 bases read in frame from base 1. V was cut back by 5 bases and J by 6 bases, leaving a gap of 14 bases between them. In the germline V gene, CDR1 corresponds to SGHTA and CDR2 to FQGNSA. Patients with a history of autoimmune disease or receiving systemic immunosuppression were excluded from the trial. Peripheral blood for TCR sequencing was collected from all dose cohorts at baseline, on cycle 4 day 1, and on cycle 7 day 1. The samples were taken from a phase I, first-in-human, multicenter, open-label dose-escalation trial of ivuxolimab. Adults with locally advanced or metastatic melanoma, renal cell, hepatocellular, or head and neck squamous cell carcinoma were enrolled in the trial. Before TCR sequencing, CD4+ T cells and CD8+ T cells were sorted from peripheral blood as separate populations.

The rearrangement combines TRBV7-2 with TRBJ2-7; TRBD1 is perhaps the D gene, given 5 matching bases. The receptor was derived from an adult with an advanced solid tumor such as melanoma, head and neck, liver or kidney cancer. Sequencing used CD4+ or CD8+ T cells sorted from blood, obtained in a trial of the OX40 agonist ivuxolimab. In nucleotide form, the sequence is TGTGCCAGCAGCCCCAGCAGGGCACGCGAGCAGTACTTC. Its coded protein is CASSPSRAREQYF. When the CDR3 is completed using the reference TRBV7-2 and TRBJ2-7 genes on either side, the full variable domain is GAGVSQSPSNKVTEKGKDVELRCDPISGHTALYWYRQSLGQGLEFLIYFQGNSAPDKSGLPSDRFSAERTGGSVSTLTIQRTQQEDSAVYLCASSPSRAREQYFGPGTRLTVT.